This T cell receptor beta chain is from a study of shared clonotypes between healthy human individuals (dated by TCRdb to about 2020). Broadly, across the study: A few men and two women, aged 18 to 49 years, made up the cohort. The study deeply sequenced blood TCR repertoires of five healthy adults to estimate repertoire size and the extent of clonotype sharing between individuals. Different laboratories and diverse techniques were used to prepare libraries and sequence TCR repertoires, to increase sequencing depth and limit assay-specific biases. For each donor, three plates each were used for CD4 naive and CD4 memory, two plates were used for CD8 naive, and one plate was used for CD8 memory. Per donor, leukapheresis produced somewhere between about 0.8 and 9 billion PBMCs. Overall study results and their limits: Compared with non-shared clonotypes, clonotypes shared by all four sorted-subset donors had higher generation probabilities. Estimated clonotype richness was generally larger for naive than for memory subsets. When several donors were compared, the shared fraction of clonotypes was about 5.4% for naive CD4, about 4% for naive CD8, 2.3% for memory CD4, and roughly 0.43% for memory CD8. Incomplete sequencing was indicated by rarefaction of sorted-subset datasets, despite the large sequencing depth. Pairwise subsampling led to the expectation that sequencing depth would affect the degree of clonotype sharing among donors. Sampling was restricted to blood, and TCR repertoires in tissue are likely to differ from TCR repertoires in blood. Because the study included a small number of donors, the genetic and exposure-history diversity represented was limited.

The donors were healthy, HIV-negative adults with no recently reported acute infections or vaccinations. Every donor was a Caucasian adult living in Nashville, Tennessee, USA. CD4+ T cells were enriched by magnetic negative selection; naive cells were then positively selected on CD45RA, and the negative fraction formed the memory subset. Blood was collected by leukapheresis, and PBMCs were isolated by Ficoll-Histopaque density gradient centrifugation and then cryopreserved in liquid nitrogen vapor phase. Analytical flow cytometry was used to check the purity and quantity of each magnetically sorted T cell population. Each sorted fraction had its genomic DNA isolated and then quantified by UV absorbance on a Nanodrop 2000c. Using the deep immunoSEQ assay, TCR CDR3 regions were amplified from genomic DNA by multiplex PCR. Extracted genomic DNA from each cell subset was distributed evenly across all wells of several immunoSEQ 96-well plates, and each plate was treated as a replicate. For sorted subsets, each replicate PCR was loaded with about 0.2 ug genomic DNA, equivalent to roughly 30,000 T cell genomes. The purified libraries were quantified using a Qubit 3.0 fluorometer, sized with a Bioanalyzer 2100, and then quantified again using the KAPA Library Quantification kit. A separate single-read 150-cycle Illumina NextSeq 550 flow cell was used to sequence each immunoSEQ 96-well plate. The study's own analysis went as follows. Because the immunoSEQ output included only junctional sequences and no quality scores, the filtering could not be the same as the filtering used for full-length reads. Sequences were annotated with PyIR, a Python wrapper for IgBLAST v1.9, using IMGT germline references to assign V/J genes and CDR3. Any read was removed if the V/J assignment was weak (E-value above 1e-6), the CDR3 was missing, or the read contained stop codons, out-of-frame junctions, or ambiguous translated residues. V3J clonotypes were defined as sequences sharing the same inferred V gene, J gene, and CDR3 amino acid sequence. The percentage overlap between two repertoires was calculated by dividing the number of shared unique clonotypes by the size of the smaller repertoire. Repertoire richness was assessed with RTK rarefaction, the Chao1 estimator, and Recon v2.1 estimates of unobserved clonotypes. Generation probabilities were computed with OLGA for all TCRbeta clonotypes obtained by the gDNA method from a handful of donors. TCRdb mirrors the immuneACCESS table, restricted to in-frame sequences. Some clones are absent from its copies; in checked studies, under half trace to an unresolved V gene, and the reason for the others is unknown. D and trimming come from the DNA, and the V and J calls and clone size come from that table. For this sample there are over 1.5 million clones; 95% to 99% appear just once. The top ten hold roughly 0.4% of the sample.

About this clone itself: Its binding antigen is unknown. The sample holds no much larger clone one base away, and base qualities are not on file.

V trim: 4 bases; J trim: 6 bases; unmatched bases: 6. Via the germline V gene, CDR1 is SGHRS and CDR2 YFSETQ. The CDR3 runs 14 amino acids, cysteine and phenylalanine included. Of all the DNA, just the CDR3 is kept, 42 bases in frame from base 1. The V and J genes are TRBV5-1 and TRBJ1-4, and 7 junctional nucleotides match TRBD1. The sample taken for sequencing was naive CD4+ T cells sorted from blood. This sample's cell subset or site label indicates: CD45RA+ positively selected. This TCR came from a man aged 25 to 45 in good health. The DNA reads TGCGCCAGCAGCAACAGGGGTGGGGATGAAAAACTGTTTTTT. Its protein product is CASSNRGGDEKLFF.